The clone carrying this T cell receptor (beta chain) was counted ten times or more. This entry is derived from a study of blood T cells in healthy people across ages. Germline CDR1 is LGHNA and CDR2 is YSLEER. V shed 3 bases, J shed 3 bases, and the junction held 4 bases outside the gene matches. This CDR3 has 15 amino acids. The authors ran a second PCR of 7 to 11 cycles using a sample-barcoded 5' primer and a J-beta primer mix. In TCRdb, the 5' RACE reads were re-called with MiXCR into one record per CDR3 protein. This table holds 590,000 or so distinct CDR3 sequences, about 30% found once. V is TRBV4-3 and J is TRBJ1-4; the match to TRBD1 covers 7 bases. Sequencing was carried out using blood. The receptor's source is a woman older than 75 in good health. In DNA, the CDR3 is TGCGCCAGCAGCCATCGGGACAGTTCTAATGAAAAACTGTTTTTT. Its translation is CASSHRDSSNEKLFF.